The TCR beta chain described here comes from a study of cytomegalovirus exposure and HLA in healthy donors. Findings and caveats of the study: Upon later analysis, TCR association rates were observed to vary by HLA locus, being highest for DRB1 and lowest for HLA-C. It was reported in a later analysis that an Asian-associated ancestry cluster showed fewer N-insertions than the approximately 670-donor mean. The authors later linked a missense DCLRE1C variant to TCR beta V- and J-gene trimming.

In regard to this clone: Its antigen is still unknown.

Amplification used 60 Vbeta primers and 13 Jbeta primers. Repertoires were generated with immunoSEQ multiplex PCR, while TCRdb's copy carries only in-frame clones and drops some. The sample includes about 98,000 clones, roughly 76% of them seen just once. This CDR3 has 13 amino acids. Trimming removed 4 bases from V and 9 bases from J, with 13 bases in between. CDR1 KGHSH and CDR2 LQKENI come from the germline V gene. Each donor was healthy, and each was a bone marrow donor. Sequenced sample: PBMCs. The chain joins TRBV18 to TRBJ2-1; D perhaps matches TRBD1 (6 bases). This clonotype was obtained from a man in his forties or fifties in good health and CMV-seronegative. The CDR3 here is CASSLQQGSEQFF. The CDR3 coding sequence is TGTGCCAGCTCACTTCAACAGGGAAGTGAGCAGTTCTTC. Supplemented by reference TRBV18 and TRBJ2-1, the full variable domain reads NAGVMQNPRHLVRRRGQEARLRCSPMKGHSHVYWYRQLPEEGLKFMVYLQKENIIDESGMPKERFSAEFPKEGPSILRIQQVVRGDSAAYFCASSLQQGSEQFFGPGTRLTVL.